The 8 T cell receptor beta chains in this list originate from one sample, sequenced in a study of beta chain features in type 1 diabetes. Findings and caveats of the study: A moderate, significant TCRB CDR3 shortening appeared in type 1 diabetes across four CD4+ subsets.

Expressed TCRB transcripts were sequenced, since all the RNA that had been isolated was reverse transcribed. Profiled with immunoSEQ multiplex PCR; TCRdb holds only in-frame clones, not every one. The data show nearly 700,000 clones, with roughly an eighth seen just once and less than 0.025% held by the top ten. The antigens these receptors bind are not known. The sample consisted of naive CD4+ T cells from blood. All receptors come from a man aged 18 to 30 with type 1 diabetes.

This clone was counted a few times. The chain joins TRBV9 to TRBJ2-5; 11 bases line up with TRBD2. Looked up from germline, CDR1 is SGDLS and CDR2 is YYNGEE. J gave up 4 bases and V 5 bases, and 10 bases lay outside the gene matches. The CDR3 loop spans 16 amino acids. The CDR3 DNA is TGTGCCAGCAGTATAGCGGGGGGGACGCCCCGAGAGACCCAGTACTTC. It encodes CASSIAGGTPRETQYF.

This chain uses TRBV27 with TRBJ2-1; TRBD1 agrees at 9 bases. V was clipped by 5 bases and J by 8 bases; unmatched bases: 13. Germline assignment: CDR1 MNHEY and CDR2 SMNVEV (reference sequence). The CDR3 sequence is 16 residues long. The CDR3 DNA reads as TGTGCCAGCAGTACCTACCTGACAGGGGGTAGGGATGAGCAGTTCTTC. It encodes CASSTYLTGGRDEQFF.

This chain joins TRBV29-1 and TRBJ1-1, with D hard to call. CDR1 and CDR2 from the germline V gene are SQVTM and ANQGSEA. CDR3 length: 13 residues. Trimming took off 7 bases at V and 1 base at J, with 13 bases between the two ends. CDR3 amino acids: CSGESGANTEAFF. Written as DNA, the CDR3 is TGCAGCGGCGAGTCAGGAGCGAACACTGAAGCTTTCTTT.

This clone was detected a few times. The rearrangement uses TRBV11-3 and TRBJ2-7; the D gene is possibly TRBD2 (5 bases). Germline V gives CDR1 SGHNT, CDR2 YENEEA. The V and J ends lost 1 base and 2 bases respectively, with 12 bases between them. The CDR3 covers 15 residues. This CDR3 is CASSLGTAAAYEQYF. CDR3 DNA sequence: TGTGCCAGCAGCTTAGGTACAGCAGCGGCCTACGAGCAGTACTTC.

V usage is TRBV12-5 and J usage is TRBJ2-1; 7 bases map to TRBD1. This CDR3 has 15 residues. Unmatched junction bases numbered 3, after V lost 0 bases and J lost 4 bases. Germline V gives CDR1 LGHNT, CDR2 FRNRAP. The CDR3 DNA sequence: TGTGCTAGTGGTTTGGTGGGACAGCAGTACAATGAGCAGTTCTTC. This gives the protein CASGLVGQQYNEQFF.

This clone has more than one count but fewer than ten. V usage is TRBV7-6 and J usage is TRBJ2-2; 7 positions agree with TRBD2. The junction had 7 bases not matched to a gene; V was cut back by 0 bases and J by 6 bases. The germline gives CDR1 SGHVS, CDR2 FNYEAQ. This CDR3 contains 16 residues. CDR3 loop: CASSLAPAGSPGELFF. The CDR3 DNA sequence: TGTGCCAGCAGCTTAGCGCCAGCGGGGAGTCCCGGGGAGCTGTTTTTT.

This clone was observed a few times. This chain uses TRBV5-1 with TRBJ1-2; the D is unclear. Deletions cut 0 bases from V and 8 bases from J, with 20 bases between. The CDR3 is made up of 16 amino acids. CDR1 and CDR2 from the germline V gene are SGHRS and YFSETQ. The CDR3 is CASSLGYGFESGGYTF. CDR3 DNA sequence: TGCGCCAGCAGCTTGGGGTATGGGTTCGAATCCGGAGGCTACACCTTC.

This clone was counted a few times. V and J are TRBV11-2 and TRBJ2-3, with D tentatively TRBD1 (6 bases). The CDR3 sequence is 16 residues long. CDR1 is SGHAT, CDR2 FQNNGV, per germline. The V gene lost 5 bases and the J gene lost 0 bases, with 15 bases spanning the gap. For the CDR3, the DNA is TGTGCCAGCAGCCCCCAGGGGAAAGGTAGCACAGATACGCAGTATTTT. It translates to CASSPQGKGSTDTQYF.